This T cell receptor (beta chain) was sequenced in a study of blood T cell repertoires in COVID-19. Assay used: immunoSEQ multiplex PCR; TCRdb lists only in-frame clones, some missing. This table has about 200,000 clones, around 89% appearing once. The V gene end was trimmed by 2 bases and the J gene end by 6 bases; junction bases not matched to a gene: 6. CDR3 size: 15 residues. Germline CDR1 and CDR2: LNHDA and SQIVND (reference sequence). The sequenced sample consisted of peripheral blood. V usage is TRBV19 and J usage is TRBJ2-2; 7 nucleotides align to TRBD2. The clonotype originates from a man in his forties or fifties with acute or convalescent COVID-19. CDR3 bases: TGTGCCAGTAGTATAAAAGTAGCGGGTCCCGGGGAGCTGTTTTTT. Its translation is CASSIKVAGPGELFF. Variable domain in full (rest from reference TRBV19 and TRBJ2-2): DGGITQSPKYLFRKEGQNVTLSCEQNLNHDAMYWYRQDPGQGLRLIYYSQIVNDFQKGDIAEGYSVSREKKESFPLTVTSAQKNPTAFYLCASSIKVAGPGELFFGEGSRLTVL.